This is a list of T cell receptor beta chains from one sample in a study of blood T cell repertoires in COVID-19. Generated by immunoSEQ multiplex PCR, the TCRdb table keeps only in-frame clones and is missing some. The sample records some 300,000 clones, around 90% being singletons. Input material: PBMCs or T cells enriched from blood (not recorded which). These receptors came from a woman aged 25-40 years who had recovered from COVID-19. CDR3s include the opening cysteine and the closing phenylalanine or tryptophan. D genes are given only for firm matches. Clone size is given for some rows only: seen once, a few or many times, or a class if the clone is expanded.

abundance: few
j_gene: TRBJ1-1
v_gene: TRBV14
d_gene: TRBD1
CDR3aa: CASSQVTTGGAFF
CDR3nt: TGTGCCAGCAGCCAAGTAACTACAGGGGGAGCTTTCTTT

abundance: .
j_gene: TRBJ1-5
v_gene: TRBV3-1/TRBV3-2
d_gene: TRBD1
CDR3aa: CASSHRYSPTGGIGNQPQHF
CDR3nt: TGTGCCAGCAGCCATCGATATTCCCCCACAGGGGGAATTGGCAATCAGCCCCAGCATTTT

abundance: .
j_gene: TRBJ1-1
v_gene: TRBV5-1
d_gene: .
CDR3aa: CASSHQGSNTEAFF
CDR3nt: TGCGCCAGCAGCCACCAGGGGTCGAACACTGAAGCTTTCTTT

abundance: .
j_gene: TRBJ2-7
v_gene: TRBV5-1
d_gene: TRBD2
CDR3aa: CASSLATAGELGEQYF
CDR3nt: TGCGCCAGCAGCTTGGCCACAGCGGGAGAGTTGGGCGAGCAGTACTTC

abundance: .
j_gene: TRBJ1-6
v_gene: TRBV2
d_gene: TRBD1
CDR3aa: CASSFSGTGANSPLHF
CDR3nt: TGTGCCAGCAGTTTTTCCGGGACAGGGGCTAATTCACCCCTCCACTTT

abundance: .
j_gene: TRBJ2-6
v_gene: TRBV10-3
d_gene: TRBD1
CDR3aa: CAISEEGQGGIGGANVLTF
CDR3nt: TGTGCCATCAGTGAGGAAGGACAGGGGGGGATAGGAGGGGCCAACGTCCTGACTTTC

abundance: .
j_gene: TRBJ2-1
v_gene: TRBV28
d_gene: TRBD2
CDR3aa: CASSLGGGAFNEQFF
CDR3nt: TGTGCCAGCAGTTTGGGCGGGGGGGCATTTAATGAGCAGTTCTTC

abundance: .
j_gene: TRBJ2-1
v_gene: TRBV19
d_gene: TRBD2
CDR3aa: CASSTLTSGVSYNEQFF
CDR3nt: TGTGCCAGTAGTACCCTCACTAGCGGGGTATCCTACAATGAGCAGTTCTTC

abundance: .
j_gene: TRBJ1-2
v_gene: TRBV20-1
d_gene: .
CDR3aa: CSGRGDYGYTF
CDR3nt: TGCAGTGGCCGGGGGGACTATGGCTACACCTTC

abundance: .
j_gene: TRBJ1-2
v_gene: TRBV9
d_gene: .
CDR3aa: CASSGPQGIRRYGYTF
CDR3nt: TGTGCCAGCAGCGGACCGCAGGGGATAAGACGCTATGGCTACACCTTC

abundance: .
j_gene: TRBJ1-3
v_gene: TRBV15
d_gene: .
CDR3aa: CATSRGGSVSGNTIYF
CDR3nt: TGTGCCACCAGCAGAGGCGGGTCAGTCTCTGGAAACACCATATATTTT

abundance: .
j_gene: TRBJ2-7
v_gene: TRBV27
d_gene: .
CDR3aa: CASSFGGWSSYEQYF
CDR3nt: TGTGCCAGCAGTTTTGGTGGGTGGAGCTCCTACGAGCAGTACTTC

abundance: .
j_gene: TRBJ2-7
v_gene: TRBV7-8
d_gene: .
CDR3aa: CASSFQGPPYEQYF
CDR3nt: TGTGCCAGCAGCTTTCAGGGGCCCCCCTACGAGCAGTACTTC

abundance: .
j_gene: TRBJ1-1
v_gene: TRBV27
d_gene: TRBD1
CDR3aa: CASSNTGGGLGGGVLNTEAFF
CDR3nt: TGTGCCAGCAGTAATACAGGGGGCGGGCTGGGTGGTGGGGTGTTGAACACTGAAGCTTTCTTT

abundance: .
j_gene: TRBJ2-7
v_gene: TRBV5-1
d_gene: TRBD1
CDR3aa: CASSPEPGQGAFGEQYF
CDR3nt: TGCGCCAGCAGCCCCGAACCGGGACAGGGGGCTTTCGGCGAGCAGTACTTC

abundance: .
j_gene: TRBJ1-1
v_gene: TRBV28
d_gene: TRBD1
CDR3aa: CASSFWPSGGRSTEAFF
CDR3nt: TGTGCCAGCAGTTTTTGGCCGTCAGGGGGGAGGAGCACTGAAGCTTTCTTT

abundance: .
j_gene: TRBJ2-7
v_gene: TRBV6-2/TRBV6-3
d_gene: TRBD2
CDR3aa: CASSYLSLAGATYF
CDR3nt: TGTGCCAGCAGTTACCTGTCGCTAGCGGGGGCGACGTACTTC

abundance: .
j_gene: TRBJ1-1
v_gene: TRBV29-1
d_gene: TRBD1
CDR3aa: CSVTRGTGNTEAFF
CDR3nt: TGCAGCGTGACCAGGGGGACGGGGAACACTGAAGCTTTCTTT

abundance: .
j_gene: TRBJ1-2
v_gene: TRBV10-2
d_gene: TRBD1
CDR3aa: CASSESEARGPGANYGYTF
CDR3nt: TGCGCCAGCAGTGAGTCGGAAGCCAGGGGGCCCGGAGCGAACTATGGCTACACCTTC

abundance: .
j_gene: TRBJ1-5
v_gene: TRBV27
d_gene: .
CDR3aa: CASRRAHSNQPQHF
CDR3nt: TGTGCCAGCAGGAGGGCCCATAGCAATCAGCCCCAGCATTTT

abundance: .
j_gene: TRBJ1-4
v_gene: TRBV27
d_gene: TRBD1
CDR3aa: CASRGTGTNEKLFF
CDR3nt: TGTGCCAGCAGGGGGACAGGGACTAATGAAAAACTGTTTTTT

abundance: .
j_gene: TRBJ2-3
v_gene: TRBV5-1
d_gene: TRBD2
CDR3aa: CASSIGTSGSFSTDTQYF
CDR3nt: TGCGCCAGCAGCATCGGGACTAGCGGGAGCTTTAGCACAGATACGCAGTATTTT

abundance: once
j_gene: TRBJ2-7
v_gene: TRBV19
d_gene: .
CDR3aa: CASSINRDTLNYEQYF
CDR3nt: TGTGCCAGTAGCATAAACCGGGACACTTTAAACTACGAGCAGTACTTC

abundance: .
j_gene: TRBJ2-1
v_gene: TRBV5-1
d_gene: TRBD2
CDR3aa: CASSLRTSGRSNEQFF
CDR3nt: TGCGCCAGCAGCCTACGGACTAGCGGGAGGAGCAATGAGCAGTTCTTC

abundance: many
j_gene: TRBJ2-7
v_gene: TRBV30
d_gene: .
CDR3aa: CAWMVSVSSYEQYF
CDR3nt: TGTGCCTGGATGGTCTCCGTTAGCTCCTACGAGCAGTACTTC

abundance: .
j_gene: TRBJ1-1
v_gene: TRBV9
d_gene: .
CDR3aa: CASSVGGRDIRGALKMNTEAFF
CDR3nt: TGTGCCAGCAGCGTAGGGGGGAGGGATATCAGGGGAGCGCTGAAGATGAACACTGAAGCTTTCTTT

abundance: .
j_gene: TRBJ1-4
v_gene: TRBV5-1
d_gene: .
CDR3aa: CASSLRGTNEKLFF
CDR3nt: TGCGCCAGCAGCTTGCGCGGAACTAATGAAAAACTGTTTTTT

abundance: .
j_gene: TRBJ1-2
v_gene: TRBV30
d_gene: .
CDR3aa: CAWSGGGGAGYTF
CDR3nt: TGTGCCTGGAGTGGCGGGGGGGGAGCCGGCTACACCTTC

abundance: .
j_gene: TRBJ2-7
v_gene: TRBV13
d_gene: TRBD2
CDR3aa: CASSSSGGGSYEQYF
CDR3nt: TGTGCCAGCAGCTCTTCGGGCGGGGGGTCCTACGAGCAGTACTTC

abundance: .
j_gene: TRBJ1-1
v_gene: TRBV4-3
d_gene: .
CDR3aa: CASSQDLEEGGVAEAFF
CDR3nt: TGCGCCAGCAGCCAAGATCTTGAGGAGGGTGGTGTGGCTGAAGCTTTCTTT

abundance: .
j_gene: TRBJ2-5
v_gene: TRBV15
d_gene: .
CDR3aa: CATSRGHTQETQYF
CDR3nt: TGTGCCACCAGCAGAGGACATACTCAAGAGACCCAGTACTTC

abundance: .
j_gene: TRBJ2-4
v_gene: TRBV5-1
d_gene: .
CDR3aa: CASSLARQGWYF
CDR3nt: TGCGCCAGCAGCTTGGCCAGGCAGGGGTGGTACTTC

abundance: .
j_gene: TRBJ1-2
v_gene: TRBV5-1
d_gene: .
CDR3aa: CASSLGGRSSNYGYTF
CDR3nt: TGCGCCAGCAGCCTAGGCGGCAGATCCTCTAACTATGGCTACACCTTC

abundance: .
j_gene: TRBJ1-6
v_gene: TRBV6-4
d_gene: TRBD1
CDR3aa: CASSDWGQSDNSPLHF
CDR3nt: TGTGCCAGCAGTGACTGGGGACAGTCGGATAATTCACCCCTCCACTTT

abundance: .
j_gene: TRBJ2-7
v_gene: TRBV11-3
d_gene: .
CDR3aa: CASPIWAGVRQDSWEQYF
CDR3nt: TGTGCCAGCCCCATTTGGGCAGGGGTTCGTCAGGACTCCTGGGAGCAGTACTTC

abundance: .
j_gene: TRBJ1-3
v_gene: TRBV7-9
d_gene: .
CDR3aa: CASSSQGRNTIYF
CDR3nt: TGTGCCAGCAGCTCCCAGGGGAGAAACACCATATATTTT

abundance: .
j_gene: TRBJ2-3
v_gene: TRBV7-2
d_gene: .
CDR3aa: CASSFGQSTDTQYF
CDR3nt: TGTGCCAGCAGCTTCGGACAGAGCACAGATACGCAGTATTTT

abundance: .
j_gene: TRBJ1-2
v_gene: TRBV7-9
d_gene: TRBD1
CDR3aa: CASSSGQGAYYGYTF
CDR3nt: TGTGCCAGCAGCTCCGGACAGGGGGCCTACTATGGCTACACCTTC

abundance: .
j_gene: TRBJ1-2
v_gene: TRBV6-2/TRBV6-3
d_gene: TRBD1
CDR3aa: CASSPGQFYGYTF
CDR3nt: TGTGCCAGCAGTCCGGGACAGTTCTATGGCTACACCTTC

abundance: .
j_gene: TRBJ2-7
v_gene: TRBV7-8
d_gene: .
CDR3aa: CASSLIRGTSSIYEQYF
CDR3nt: TGTGCCAGCAGCTTAATCCGCGGAACATCGTCCATCTACGAGCAGTACTTC

abundance: .
j_gene: TRBJ1-2
v_gene: TRBV9
d_gene: .
CDR3aa: CASSPLVVKGYTF
CDR3nt: TGTGCCAGCAGCCCACTGGTAGTCAAGGGCTACACCTTC

abundance: once
j_gene: TRBJ2-2
v_gene: TRBV5-1
d_gene: .
CDR3aa: CASSLEGHIRGTGELFF
CDR3nt: TGCGCCAGCAGCTTGGAGGGACACATACGAGGCACCGGGGAGCTGTTTTTT

abundance: .
j_gene: TRBJ1-1
v_gene: TRBV12-3/TRBV12-4
d_gene: .
CDR3aa: CASSLQGSEAFF
CDR3nt: TGTGCCAGCAGTCTACAGGGCTCTGAAGCTTTCTTT

abundance: .
j_gene: TRBJ2-3
v_gene: TRBV12-3/TRBV12-4
d_gene: .
CDR3aa: CASSPSDTQYF
CDR3nt: TGTGCCAGCAGCCCATCAGATACGCAGTATTTT

abundance: few
j_gene: TRBJ2-2
v_gene: TRBV24-1
d_gene: TRBD1
CDR3aa: CATRGQGNTGELFF
CDR3nt: TGTGCCACCCGGGGACAGGGAAACACCGGGGAGCTGTTTTTT

abundance: .
j_gene: TRBJ1-6
v_gene: TRBV7-2
d_gene: TRBD1
CDR3aa: CAGGDRDRVGSPLHF
CDR3nt: TGTGCCGGGGGTGACCGGGACAGGGTTGGATCACCCCTCCACTTT

abundance: .
j_gene: TRBJ2-7
v_gene: TRBV19
d_gene: TRBD1
CDR3aa: CASSQIQRTGEVHEQYF
CDR3nt: TGTGCCAGTAGTCAAATTCAGCGGACAGGGGAGGTTCACGAGCAGTACTTC

abundance: .
j_gene: TRBJ2-5
v_gene: TRBV12-3/TRBV12-4
d_gene: .
CDR3aa: CASSSQETQYF
CDR3nt: TGTGCCAGCAGTTCGCAAGAGACCCAGTACTTC

abundance: .
j_gene: TRBJ2-1
v_gene: TRBV28
d_gene: .
CDR3aa: CASTPTVYGEQFF
CDR3nt: TGTGCCAGCACCCCCACGGTTTATGGTGAGCAGTTCTTC

abundance: .
j_gene: TRBJ1-1
v_gene: TRBV28
d_gene: .
CDR3aa: CASSPRHPEAFF
CDR3nt: TGTGCCAGCAGTCCGAGACATCCTGAAGCTTTCTTT

abundance: .
j_gene: TRBJ2-3
v_gene: TRBV12-3/TRBV12-4
d_gene: .
CDR3aa: CASSLRGYTQYF
CDR3nt: TGTGCCAGCAGTTTAAGGGGGTATACGCAGTATTTT

abundance: .
j_gene: TRBJ2-7
v_gene: TRBV28
d_gene: .
CDR3aa: CASSESGVGEQYF
CDR3nt: TGTGCCAGCAGTGAGTCAGGGGTAGGCGAGCAGTACTTC

abundance: few
j_gene: TRBJ1-1
v_gene: TRBV28
d_gene: .
CDR3aa: CASSSPSGAEAFF
CDR3nt: TGTGCCAGCAGTTCACCTTCGGGGGCTGAAGCTTTCTTT

abundance: .
j_gene: TRBJ2-1
v_gene: TRBV7-9
d_gene: .
CDR3aa: CASSPPGPGGREQFF
CDR3nt: TGTGCCAGCAGCCCACCGGGCCCTGGCGGGCGTGAGCAGTTCTTC

abundance: .
j_gene: TRBJ2-3
v_gene: TRBV2
d_gene: .
CDR3aa: CASSENTRRADTQYF
CDR3nt: TGTGCCAGCAGTGAGAACACGAGGCGGGCAGATACGCAGTATTTT

abundance: .
j_gene: TRBJ1-3
v_gene: TRBV30
d_gene: .
CDR3aa: CAWSTEGYSSGNTIYF
CDR3nt: TGTGCCTGGAGCACAGAGGGTTATAGTTCTGGAAACACCATATATTTT

abundance: .
j_gene: TRBJ1-2
v_gene: TRBV10-2
d_gene: TRBD1
CDR3aa: CASSESYIGTGNYGYTF
CDR3nt: TGCGCCAGCAGTGAGTCGTATATCGGGACAGGGAACTATGGCTACACCTTC

abundance: once
j_gene: TRBJ2-3
v_gene: TRBV6-5
d_gene: .
CDR3aa: CASRGGTDTQYF
CDR3nt: TGTGCCTCAAGGGGGGGGACAGATACGCAGTATTTT